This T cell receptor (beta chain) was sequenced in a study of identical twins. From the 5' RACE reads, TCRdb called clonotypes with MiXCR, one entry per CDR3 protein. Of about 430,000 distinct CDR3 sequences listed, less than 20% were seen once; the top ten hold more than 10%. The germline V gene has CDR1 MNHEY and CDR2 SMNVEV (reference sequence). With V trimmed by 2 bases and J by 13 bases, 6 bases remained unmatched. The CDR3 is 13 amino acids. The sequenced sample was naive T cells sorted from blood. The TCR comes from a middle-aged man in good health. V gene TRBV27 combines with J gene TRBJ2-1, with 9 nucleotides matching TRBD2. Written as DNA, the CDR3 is TGTGCCAGCAGTTTACTCTCTAGCGGGGCTCAGTTCTTC. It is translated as CASSLLSSGAQFF.